These 31 T cell receptor beta chains share one sample of origin, sequenced in a study of metastatic and nonmetastatic thyroid tumors. Before thyroid surgery, none of the patients had received any treatment. TCRdb reanalyzed the PCR reads with MiXCR. The data hold about 16,000 clones, with roughly a third observed a single time. Sequenced input: tumor tissue. The receptors come from a male donor with papillary thyroid cancer or a benign thyroid nodule (not recorded which). Some clones in this sample may be carry-over from other donors' samples.

The CDR3 spells CSARDEPRDSLNEQYF. CDR3 in DNA: TGCAGTGCTAGAGATGAACCCCGGGACAGTTTGAACGAGCAGTACTTC. The chain combines TRBV20-1 with TRBJ2-7, with 7 nucleotides matching TRBD1. Germline CDR1 is DFQATT and CDR2 is SNEGSKA (reference sequence). Losses at the gene ends were 0 bases for V and 5 bases for J; bases not matched to a gene: 13. This CDR3 comprises 16 residues.

The gene calls are TRBV11-3 and TRBJ1-2; D remains ambiguous. V was clipped by 6 bases and J by 0 bases, with 8 bases between them. Germline values: CDR1 SGHNT, CDR2 YENEEA. The CDR3 spans 13 residues. CDR3 residues: CASRQGPNYGYTF. Here the CDR3 DNA reads TGTGCCAGCAGGCAAGGACCTAACTATGGCTACACCTTC.

CDR3 region: CASRTGGSGATLLTF. The CDR3, as DNA: TGTGCCAGCCGTACAGGAGGCTCTGGGGCCACCCTCCTGACTTTC. The chain employs TRBV6-1 and TRBJ2-6; either TRBD1 or TRBD2 may supply D (5 bases each). The germline gives CDR1 MNHNS, CDR2 SASEGT. Trimming shortened V by 8 bases and J by 14 bases, and 25 bases separated the two germline ends. CDR3 size: 15 residues.

V usage is TRBV28 and J usage is TRBJ1-1, with D perhaps TRBD1 (6 bases). Germline V gene sequence: CDR1 MDHEN, CDR2 SYDVKM. The CDR3 sequence is 16 residues long. V was shortened by 6 bases and J by 0 bases, with 17 bases between the two germline ends. The CDR3 DNA reads as TGTGCCAGCAGCGAAACAGCGGGACATATGAACACTGAAGCTTTCTTT. This gives the protein CASSETAGHMNTEAFF.

This clone counts as medium-sized (0.01 to 0.1%). The V and J genes are TRBV7-6 and TRBJ2-1; no clear D gene. Germline V gene sequence: CDR1 SGHVS, CDR2 FNYEAQ. The CDR3 is 13 amino acids. V was cut by 4 bases and J by 8 bases, with 12 bases left in between. CDR3: CASSSWGKDEQFF. Here the CDR3 DNA reads TGTGCCAGCAGCTCTTGGGGTAAGGATGAGCAGTTCTTC.

Many counts were recorded for this clone. The V and J genes are TRBV5-6 and TRBJ2-1; 12 bases map to TRBD2. Trimming cost V 1 base and J 7 bases; bases outside gene matches: 3. CDR1 is SGHDT and CDR2 is YYEEEE in the germline V gene. The CDR3 extends over 15 amino acids. This CDR3 reads CASSLLAGGFNEQFF. The CDR3 DNA follows: TGTGCCAGCAGCTTGCTAGCGGGGGGGTTTAATGAGCAGTTCTTC.

This CDR3 reads CASSPLLTPGLAGGRLYEQYF. CDR3 bases: TGTGCCAGCAGCCCTCTTTTGACCCCGGGACTAGCGGGAGGCCGGCTCTACGAGCAGTACTTC. The chain joins TRBV14 to TRBJ2-7; 15 nucleotides match TRBD2. Germline assignment: CDR1 SGHDN and CDR2 FVKESK. Germline trimming cut 4 bases from V and 3 bases from J; bases unmatched to any gene: 19. The CDR3 loop spans 21 amino acids.

This clone was counted between two and nine times. The V and J genes are TRBV24-1 and TRBJ1-2; D is undetermined. Per the germline V gene, CDR1 is KGHDR and CDR2 is SFDVKD. The V gene lost 1 base and the J gene lost 4 bases, with 6 bases spanning the gap. The CDR3 runs 13 residues. For the CDR3, the DNA is TGTGCCACCAGTGATTTTGGGAGCTATGGCTACACCTTC. It is translated as CATSDFGSYGYTF.

The rearrangement joins TRBV27 to TRBJ1-5; D unresolved. V lost 5 bases, J lost 2 bases, and 16 bases lay in between. Germline-derived CDR1 and CDR2 are MNHEY and SMNVEV (reference sequence). The CDR3 sequence is 16 residues long. The CDR3 nucleotides are TGTGCCAGCAGTACTCGAAGGGTGGGAGGCAATCAGCCCCAGCATTTT. Residues: CASSTRRVGGNQPQHF.

This clone was seen more than once but under ten times. The rearrangement links TRBV27 to TRBJ2-7; D is possibly TRBD1 (6 bases). The CDR3 sequence is 15 residues long. V lost 4 bases and J 3 bases, leaving 16 bases between the germline ends. Germline CDR1 reads MNHEY; CDR2 reads SMNVEV (reference sequence). The CDR3, as DNA: TGTGCCAGCAGTTCCCGGGACACTTCCTTCTACGAGCAGTACTTC. Translated: CASSSRDTSFYEQYF.

By sample fraction, this clone is medium-sized (0.01 to 0.1%). J is TRBJ1-4 and V is TRBV2; no firm D call. Trimming removed 6 bases at V and 8 bases at J, with 16 bases between. This CDR3 spans 14 amino acids. Per germline, CDR1 SNHLY and CDR2 FYNNEI. CDR3 in DNA: TGTGCCAGCAGGAAAGCCTTAGTTGAGGAAAAACTGTTTTTT. Amino acids: CASRKALVEEKLFF.

This rearrangement joins TRBV11-2 to TRBJ2-7; TRBD2 matches at 10 bases. After removal of 5 bases from V and 3 bases from J, the junction contained 7 bases not matched to a gene. Germline CDR1 is SGHAT and CDR2 is FQNNGV. This CDR3 contains 15 residues. CDR3 nucleotide sequence: TGTGCCAGCAGCACCCGGGCTAGCGGGAGCTACGAGCAGTACTTC. It encodes CASSTRASGSYEQYF.

J is TRBJ2-7 and V is TRBV15; D ambiguous. Per germline, CDR1 LNHNV and CDR2 YYDKDF (reference sequence). The ends were cut back, 0 bases at V and 2 bases at J, with 11 bases in the middle. CDR3 length equals 15 residues. CDR3 in amino acids: CATSREIGRPYEQYF. CDR3 bases: TGTGCCACCAGCAGAGAAATTGGGCGCCCCTACGAGCAGTACTTC.

Remarks on this clone: Lacking the conserved final phenylalanine or tryptophan, this CDR3 likely reflects a read error. The limits of the CDR3 on the DNA are not certain, so only TCRdb's listed CDR3 is given. The chain joins TRBV6-2 or TRBV6-3 to TRBJ2-3; TRBD2, the table's D call, was not compared with the DNA. The CDR3 sequence runs 17 residues, both termini included. Germline V lookup: CDR1 MNHEY, CDR2 SVGEGT. CDR3 region: CASSYTHYRGGTDPHYV.

In its sample, this clone was seen once. The genes are TRBV11-2 and TRBJ2-1; 14 nucleotides match TRBD2. The germline V gene encodes CDR1 SGHAT and CDR2 FQNNGV. The CDR3 runs 15 residues. With 5 bases clipped from V and 7 bases from J, the junction kept 4 bases outside the gene matches. For the CDR3, the DNA is TGTGCCAGCAGCCCGGGACTAGCGGGAGCGAATGAGCAGTTCTTC. This translates into CASSPGLAGANEQFF.

The CDR3 protein is CASSAGTMNTEAFF. DNA of the CDR3: TGTGCCAGCAGCGCCGGGACAATGAACACTGAAGCTTTCTTT. This sequence joins TRBV11-2 and TRBJ1-1; D is perhaps TRBD1 (6 bases). The CDR3 length is 14 residues. The V and J ends lost 5 bases and 0 bases respectively, with 10 bases between them. Germline V CDR1 and CDR2: SGHAT, FQNNGV. Using reference TRBV11-2 and TRBJ1-1 for the parts outside the CDR3, the full variable domain is EAGVAQSPRYKIIEKRQSVAFWCNPISGHATLYWYQQILGQGPKLLIQFQNNGVVDDSQLPKDRFSAERLKGVDSTLKIQPAKLEDSAVYLCASSAGTMNTEAFFGQGTRLTVV.

V usage is TRBV24-1 and J usage is TRBJ2-1; a weak D match, TRBD1 (5 bases). V lost 0 bases and J 0 bases, leaving 11 bases between the germline ends. The CDR3 sequence is 17 residues long. In germline, CDR1 is KGHDR, CDR2 SFDVKD. CDR3 sequence reads: CATSDLNRRSSYNEQFF. CDR3 nucleotides: TGTGCCACCAGTGATTTGAACAGGCGGAGCTCCTACAATGAGCAGTTCTTC.

The chain employs TRBV7-3 and TRBJ2-2, with D perhaps matching TRBD1 (6 bases). The CDR3 loop spans 15 amino acids. Germline V gene sequence: CDR1 SGHTA, CDR2 FQGTGA. Trimming left V 4 bases short and J 8 bases short, with 17 bases between. The CDR3 loop is CASSYHPKGEGELFF. CDR3 nucleotides: TGTGCCAGCAGCTACCATCCTAAGGGGGAGGGGGAGCTGTTTTTT.

This clone was seen just once. The rearrangement uses TRBV9 and TRBJ2-7; D gene ambiguous. This CDR3 contains 15 residues. V was shortened by 2 bases and J by 1 base, with 13 bases between the two germline ends. CDR1 and CDR2 (germline): SGDLS, YYNGEE. CDR3 nucleotides: TGTGCCAGCAGCGTGAACCCGACGCGATCCTACGAGCAGTACTTC. Translation: CASSVNPTRSYEQYF.

This clone was seen ten or more times. This may come from a read error, since a much larger clone is one base off. Other DNA sequences in this specimen translate into the identical CDR3. The chain employs TRBV27 and TRBJ2-6; D call uncertain. The CDR3 is 16 residues long. Trimming shortened V by 3 bases and J by 4 bases, and 13 bases separated the two germline ends. Germline V gene data show CDR1 as MNHEY and CDR2 as SMNVEV (reference sequence). The CDR3 loop reads CASSFTLSSGANVLTF. The CDR3 bases are TGTGCCAGCAGTTTTACTCTAAGCTCCGGGGCCAACGTCCTGACTTTC.

This clone has a count of ten or more. The chain has TRBV6-1 and TRBJ2-1; 7 nucleotides line up with TRBD2. The length of the CDR3 is 13 residues. Unmatched junction bases numbered 4, after V lost 8 bases and J lost 3 bases. Germline V gene sequence: CDR1 MNHNS, CDR2 SASEGT. CDR3 region: CASGGGSYNEQFF. CDR3 nucleotide sequence: TGTGCCAGCGGGGGGGGGAGCTACAATGAGCAGTTCTTC.

Many counts were recorded for this clone. This may come from a read error, since a much larger clone is one base off. This chain uses TRBV6-1 with TRBJ1-2; D gene ambiguous. Per the germline V gene, CDR1 is MNHNS and CDR2 is SASEGT. V lost 5 bases, J lost 5 bases, and 12 bases lay in between. The CDR3 loop spans 13 amino acids. The DNA of the CDR3 is TGTGCCAGCAGTAAAGTACAGCTTTATGGCTACACCTTC. Protein sequence: CASSKVQLYGYTF.

In this sample, this clone turned up many times. The rearrangement uses TRBV27 and TRBJ2-7, with TRBD1 matching over 9 bases. Trimming took 7 bases from V and 4 from J; bases not matched to a gene: 5. From germline, CDR1 is MNHEY and CDR2 SMNVEV (reference sequence). The CDR3 is made up of 13 amino acids. CDR3: CASMRGTGYEQYF. DNA for the CDR3: TGTGCCAGCATGAGGGGGACAGGGTACGAGCAGTACTTC.

This clone was detected ten times or more. The chain links TRBV28 to TRBJ2-2; 7 nucleotides match TRBD1. Germline V lookup: CDR1 MDHEN, CDR2 SYDVKM. CDR3 length equals 16 residues. J was trimmed by 1 base and V by 6 bases; bases with no gene match: 8. The CDR3 loop is CASSSTGTENTGELFF. In nucleotides, the CDR3 is TGTGCCAGCAGCTCAACCGGGACAGAGAACACCGGGGAGCTGTTTTTT.

This clone was picked up many times. This chain uses TRBV18 with TRBJ2-5, with unresolved D. CDR1 KGHSH and CDR2 LQKENI come from the germline V gene. CDR3 length: 12 amino acids. The V end was cut by 8 bases, the J end by 6 bases, with 13 bases between. DNA for the CDR3: TGTGCCAGCGCGAGTTTGGAAAAGACCCAGTACTTC. Amino acids: CASASLEKTQYF.

This clone is labeled as medium-sized. The chain joins TRBV6-5 to TRBJ2-3; D gene unclear. This CDR3 region has 17 residues. Germline-derived CDR1 and CDR2 are MNHEY and SVGAGI. V was shortened by 0 bases and J by 2 bases, with 15 bases between the two germline ends. CDR3 DNA sequence: TGTGCCAGCAGTTACTCGAGTATACTGTTTAACACAGATACGCAGTATTTT. Its protein is CASSYSSILFNTDTQYF.

The V call is TRBV6-1, the J call TRBJ2-2; TRBD2 matches at 9 bases. CDR1 is MNHNS and CDR2 is SASEGT in the germline V gene. The V and J ends lost 4 bases and 4 bases, in that order; junction bases with no gene match: 7. The CDR3 spans 16 residues. The CDR3 DNA reads TGTGCCAGCAGTGCCTCCTTTAGCGGGGGCACCGGGGAGCTGTTTTTT. Translating it yields CASSASFSGGTGELFF.

This clone has at least ten counts. The J gene is TRBJ1-4, the V gene TRBV30, with D uncertain. The CDR3 is made up of 13 amino acids. Germline V gene data show CDR1 as GTSNPN and CDR2 as SVGIG (reference sequence). The ends were cut back, 0 bases at V and 5 bases at J, with 7 bases in the middle. CDR3 region: CAWSVRVNEKLFF. The DNA of the CDR3 is TGTGCCTGGAGTGTACGGGTCAATGAAAAACTGTTTTTT.

The rearrangement links TRBV6-2 or TRBV6-3 to TRBJ2-7, with 8 nucleotides matching TRBD2. V was pared by 6 bases and J by 5 bases, with 12 bases of the junction left unmatched. The length of the CDR3 is 15 residues. Germline V gene data show CDR1 as MNHEY and CDR2 as SVGEGT. The CDR3 DNA reads as TGTGCCAGCAGGGAGGGCACAGCGGGAGTTGACGAGCAGTACTTC. Its protein product is CASREGTAGVDEQYF.

This clone was picked up a small number of times. This chain connects TRBV9 to TRBJ2-2, with D hard to call. V lost 7 bases and J lost 3, with 4 bases in between. Germline V gene sequence: CDR1 SGDLS, CDR2 YYNGEE. There are 11 residues in the CDR3. The CDR3 loop reads CASGDTGELFF. The CDR3 nucleotides read TGTGCCAGCGGTGACACCGGGGAGCTGTTTTTT.

This clone is medium-sized. The chain uses TRBV7-2 and TRBJ1-2; D is possibly TRBD1 (6 bases). V was pared by 5 bases and J by 3 bases, with 19 bases between. The CDR3 loop spans 16 amino acids. Germline CDR1 reads SGHTA; CDR2 reads FQGNSA. The CDR3 reads CASSPGQYYGYYGYTF. The CDR3 DNA sequence: TGTGCCAGCAGCCCAGGACAGTACTATGGATACTATGGCTACACCTTC.